This T cell receptor beta chain was captured by sequencing in a study of blood T cells in healthy people across ages. The J segment lost 3 bases and the V segment lost 0 bases, leaving 5 bases of the junction unmatched. CDR1 LGHNA and CDR2 YNFKEQ come from the germline V gene. The CDR3 length is 17 residues. Whole-study results and caveats: Shifts in expanded clonotypes may have been confounded by donor CMV status, which was unknown.

This clonotype has only a few counts. What it binds is unknown. Primers used in a second PCR of roughly 6 to 12 cycles were a sample-barcoded 5' primer and a J-beta primer mix. Each CDR3 protein is one row after TCRdb ran MiXCR on the 5' RACE reads. The profile shows some 710,000 distinct CDR3 sequences, less than 60% of them singletons. The genes are TRBV4-2 and TRBJ2-1; 10 bases align to TRBD2. The sequenced sample consisted of blood. The clonotype comes from an elderly man in good health. The CDR3 DNA is TGTGCCAGCAGCCAAGACCTAGCTAGCGGGAGCTACAATGAGCAGTTCTTC. Its translation is CASSQDLASGSYNEQFF.